Listed below are T cell receptor beta chains from one sample, sequenced in a study of blood T cell repertoires in COVID-19. Some clones are missing from TCRdb's copy, which holds only in-frame ones; the method was immunoSEQ multiplex PCR. The data hold roughly 120,000 clones, with 82% observed a single time. Specimen: peripheral blood. The receptors were sampled from a human donor in a cohort sampled during active COVID-19. Each CDR3 is given with its conserved first and last residue. D genes are given only for firm matches. Not every row has a clone size; where given, it reads once, few, many or a size class.

d_gene | abundance | j_gene | v_gene | CDR3aa | CDR3nt
TRBD1 | - | TRBJ1-6 | TRBV27 | CASSLAYTGGYNSPLHF | TGTGCCAGCAGTTTGGCTTATACAGGGGGCTATAATTCACCCCTCCACTTT
TRBD1 | many | TRBJ1-2 | TRBV28 | CASSLDPGQGYGYTF | TGTGCCAGCAGTTTAGATCCGGGACAGGGGTATGGCTACACCTTC
- | - | TRBJ1-3 | TRBV13 | CASSSTGTGNTIYF | TGTGCCAGCAGCTCCACAGGGACCGGAAACACCATATATTTT
- | once | TRBJ2-7 | TRBV6-5 | CASSPNYEQYF | TGTGCCAGCAGTCCAAACTACGAGCAGTACTTC
TRBD2 | - | TRBJ2-3 | TRBV7-2 | CASSPRLAGGLDTQYF | TGTGCCAGCAGCCCCAGACTAGCGGGGGGGCTGGATACGCAGTATTTT
- | - | TRBJ2-7 | TRBV6-5 | CASSYLQGHTYEQYF | TGTGCCAGCAGTTACTTGCAGGGACACACCTACGAGCAGTACTTC
TRBD1 | - | TRBJ1-5 | TRBV5-1 | CASSLAGTANQPQHF | TGCGCCAGCAGCTTGGCGGGGACAGCAAATCAGCCCCAGCATTTT
- | - | TRBJ2-3 | TRBV9 | CASTTGSLSTDTQYF | TGTGCCAGCACGACCGGGTCTCTCTCCACAGATACGCAGTATTTT
- | - | TRBJ1-4 | TRBV27 | CASSLGLNEKLFF | TGTGCCAGCAGTTTGGGCCTTAATGAAAAACTGTTTTTT
TRBD1 | - | TRBJ1-4 | TRBV28 | CASSLDRGREKLFF | TGTGCCAGCAGCCTGGACAGGGGAAGGGAAAAACTGTTTTTT
- | - | TRBJ1-3 | TRBV6-1 | CASSEGLGGGNTIYF | TGTGCCAGCAGTGAAGGACTTGGAGGCGGAAACACCATATATTTT
- | - | TRBJ2-3 | TRBV14 | CASSLTVSTDTQYF | TGTGCCAGCAGCCTAACAGTATCCACAGATACGCAGTATTTT
- | many | TRBJ2-7 | TRBV7-9 | CASTRGSEQYF | TGTGCCAGCACCCGAGGCTCCGAGCAGTACTTC
- | once | TRBJ1-1 | TRBV5-5 | CASSLAGRLTEAFF | TGTGCCAGCAGCTTAGCGGGACGTCTCACTGAAGCTTTCTTT
- | - | TRBJ2-7 | TRBV4-1 | CASSPRQVTYEQYF | TGCGCCAGCAGCCCCCGACAGGTAACCTACGAGCAGTACTTC
- | few | TRBJ2-1 | TRBV1 | CTSSQNKPRTSGYNEQFF | TGCACCAGCAGCCAAAATAAGCCCAGGACTAGCGGCTACAATGAGCAGTTCTTC
- | few | TRBJ1-2 | TRBV6-6 | CASRVLTANYGYTF | TGTGCCAGCAGAGTACTGACAGCAAACTATGGCTACACCTTC
TRBD1 | - | TRBJ1-4 | TRBV5-1 | CASSPTGQSTEKLFF | TGCGCCAGCAGCCCAACGGGACAGTCGACTGAAAAACTGTTTTTT
- | - | TRBJ2-7 | TRBV5-6 | CASSLQLNSYEQYF | TGTGCCAGCAGCTTGCAGTTGAATTCCTACGAGCAGTACTTC
- | - | TRBJ2-5 | TRBV7-2 | CASSRIDTGGRETQYF | TGTGCCAGCAGCCGTATTGATACGGGGGGCCGGGAGACCCAGTACTTC
TRBD1 | - | TRBJ1-1 | TRBV7-2 | CASSLNPIGQGWTEAFF | TGTGCCAGCAGCTTAAATCCCATCGGACAGGGTTGGACTGAAGCTTTCTTT
- | - | TRBJ1-2 | TRBV6-5 | CASSPAEVYGYTF | TGTGCCAGCAGCCCCGCGGAAGTCTATGGCTACACCTTC